Below are 11 T cell receptor beta chains sequenced from a single sample in a study of T cell responses to AZD1222 COVID-19 vaccine. TCRdb's table, derived via immunoSEQ multiplex PCR, lists solely in-frame clones and lacks some. The sample shows some 130,000 clones, approximately 88% of them seen only once. The sample here was peripheral blood, taken on day 0 of AZD1222 vaccination. The origin of the receptors is an adult in good health.

The V call is TRBV2, the J call TRBJ1-6; D remains unclear. Germline values: CDR1 SNHLY, CDR2 FYNNEI. The V end was cut by 5 bases, the J end by 6 bases, with 14 bases between. This CDR3 spans 15 amino acids. CDR3 loop: CASSITDGSNSPLHF. DNA for the CDR3: TGTGCCAGCAGTATTACAGACGGGAGTAATTCACCCCTCCACTTT.

The chain has TRBV6-4 and TRBJ2-1; TRBD2 aligns across 11 bases. Trimming took 3 bases from V and 4 from J; bases not matched to a gene: 2. The germline V gene encodes CDR1 MRHNA and CDR2 SNTAGT. This CDR3 has 15 residues. CDR3 amino acids: CASSETSGGYNEQFF. The DNA of the CDR3 is TGTGCCAGCAGTGAAACTAGCGGGGGATACAATGAGCAGTTCTTC.

This rearrangement joins TRBV14 to TRBJ1-1; D possibly corresponds to TRBD1 (5 bases). V lost 5 bases, J lost 0 bases, and 10 bases lay in between. Looked up from germline, CDR1 is SGHDN and CDR2 is FVKESK. This CDR3 contains 14 residues. The CDR3 region is CASSYGTVNTEAFF. As DNA, the CDR3 is TGTGCCAGCAGCTATGGGACGGTGAACACTGAAGCTTTCTTT.

The rearrangement joins TRBV7-8 to TRBJ2-7; D not resolved. The CDR3 spans 11 residues. CDR1 SGHVS and CDR2 FQNEAQ come from the germline V gene. The V end lost 2 bases, the J end lost 5 bases, and 4 bases lay between the germline ends. The CDR3 loop is CASSLSHEQYF. The CDR3 DNA follows: TGTGCCAGCAGCTTATCCCACGAGCAGTACTTC.

The chain uses TRBV20-1 and TRBJ2-2; possible D gene TRBD2, 5 bases. V was cut by 5 bases and J by 8 bases, with 9 bases left in between. The CDR3 runs 11 residues. Germline V gives CDR1 DFQATT, CDR2 SNEGSKA (reference sequence). The DNA of the CDR3 is TGCAGTGCTGCCCCGGGAGGGGAGCTGTTTTTT. Amino acids: CSAAPGGELFF.

The chain is built from TRBV15 and TRBJ2-7; D may correspond to TRBD1 or TRBD2 (5 bases each). Trimming stripped 0 bases from V and 2 bases from J, with 23 bases between. The CDR3 is made up of 19 amino acids. The germline CDR1 and CDR2 sequences are LNHNV and YYDKDF (reference sequence). In nucleotides, the CDR3 is TGTGCCACCAGCAGAGACCTCCCAGGGCACCTTGGGAGACCCTACGAGCAGTACTTC. Amino acid sequence: CATSRDLPGHLGRPYEQYF.

The rearrangement uses TRBV21-1 and TRBJ1-1; the D call of TRBD1 is as the table states it, not checked on the DNA. TRBV21-1 is noted as a pseudogene. The CDR3 loop spans 14 amino acids. This CDR3 is CASIPQGPNTEAFF. The CDR3 bases are TGTGCCAGCATCCCACAGGGACCCAACACTGAAGCTTTCTTT.

The chain couples TRBV29-1 to TRBJ1-5; D unclear. This CDR3 spans 12 amino acids. Germline V CDR1 and CDR2: SQVTM, ANQGSEA. V gave up 4 bases and J gave up 2 bases, with 6 bases separating them. CDR3 DNA sequence: TGCAGCGTTGGAGAGGGCAATCAGCCCCAGCATTTT. This encodes CSVGEGNQPQHF.

In DNA form, the CDR3 reads TGTGCCAGCAGCATAGGGATGGCCGACCCTGGGGAGCAGTTCTTC. Translated: CASSIGMADPGEQFF. The rearrangement links TRBV9 to TRBJ2-1; no clear D. This CDR3 has 15 amino acids. CDR1 is SGDLS, CDR2 YYNGEE, per germline. The V gene lost 4 bases and the J gene lost 10 bases, with 21 bases spanning the gap.

V is TRBV9 and J is TRBJ2-1, with D maybe TRBD1 (5 bases). Germline-derived CDR1 and CDR2 are SGDLS and YYNGEE. V gave up 7 bases and J gave up 6 bases, with 14 bases separating them. The CDR3 has 13 residues. The CDR3 is CASGRQRLNEQFF. The DNA for the CDR3 is TGTGCCAGCGGACGACAGAGACTCAATGAGCAGTTCTTC. The full variable domain, in which reference TRBV9 and TRBJ2-1 provide the parts outside the CDR3, is DSGVTQTPKHLITATGQRVTLRCSPRSGDLSVYWYQQSLDQGLQFLIQYYNGEERAKGNILERFSAQQFPDLHSELNLSSLELGDSALYFCASGRQRLNEQFFGPGTRLTVL.

V is TRBV18 and J is TRBJ1-5; no clear D gene. With 0 bases removed from V and 2 bases from J, the gap between germline ends came to 5 bases. The CDR3 has 14 amino acids. Germline V gene sequence: CDR1 KGHSH, CDR2 LQKENI. CDR3 nucleotide sequence: TGTGCCAGCTCACCACCCGGGGGCAATCAGCCCCAGCATTTT. It translates to CASSPPGGNQPQHF. The full variable domain, with the rest looked up from reference TRBV18 and TRBJ1-5, is NAGVMQNPRHLVRRRGQEARLRCSPMKGHSHVYWYRQLPEEGLKFMVYLQKENIIDESGMPKERFSAEFPKEGPSILRIQQVVRGDSAAYFCASSPPGGNQPQHFGDGTRLSIL.